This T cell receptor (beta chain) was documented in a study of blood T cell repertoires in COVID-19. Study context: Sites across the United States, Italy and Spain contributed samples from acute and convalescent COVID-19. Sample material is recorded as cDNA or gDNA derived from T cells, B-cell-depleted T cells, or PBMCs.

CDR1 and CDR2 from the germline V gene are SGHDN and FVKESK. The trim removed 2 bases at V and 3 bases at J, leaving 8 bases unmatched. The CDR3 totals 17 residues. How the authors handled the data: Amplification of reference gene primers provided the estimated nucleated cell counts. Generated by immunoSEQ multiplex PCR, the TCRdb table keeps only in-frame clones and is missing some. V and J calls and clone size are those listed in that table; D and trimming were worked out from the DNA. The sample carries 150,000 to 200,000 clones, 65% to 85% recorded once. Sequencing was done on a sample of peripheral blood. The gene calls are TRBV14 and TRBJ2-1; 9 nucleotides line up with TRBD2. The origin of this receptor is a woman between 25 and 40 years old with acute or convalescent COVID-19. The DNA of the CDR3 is TGTGCCAGCAGCCAAAGGGCTAGCGGGATTTTCTACAATGAGCAGTTCTTC. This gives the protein CASSQRASGIFYNEQFF.